The next 26 T cell receptor beta chains were all read from a single sample in a study of cytomegalovirus exposure and HLA in healthy donors. In the PCR, 60 Vbeta and 13 Jbeta primers were used. Profiling relied on immunoSEQ multiplex PCR, and the TCRdb table lists in-frame clones only, not all of them. The table has approximately 150,000 clones, around 84% seen once. Sequencing was done on a sample of PBMCs. Every receptor here comes from a boy under 10 years old in good health and CMV-seronegative.

The chain joins TRBV5-1 to TRBJ2-6; possible D gene TRBD2, 6 bases. V lost 0 bases and J lost 2, with 6 bases in between. CDR3 length equals 15 residues. Germline values: CDR1 SGHRS, CDR2 YFSETQ. The CDR3 DNA sequence: TGCGCCAGCAGCTTGGGGGGGGCTGGGGCCAACGTCCTGACTTTC. Its translation is CASSLGGAGANVLTF.

The rearrangement uses TRBV9 and TRBJ2-1, with TRBD2 identical over 10 bases. V gave up 0 bases and J gave up 2 bases; unmatched junction bases: 5. Germline V gives CDR1 SGDLS, CDR2 YYNGEE. This CDR3 comprises 17 residues. As DNA, the CDR3 is TGTGCCAGCAGCGTAGCTTCTAGCGGGGGCACCTACAATGAGCAGTTCTTC. Residues: CASSVASSGGTYNEQFF.

The chain links TRBV13 to TRBJ2-1; the D is unclear. From germline, CDR1 is PRHDT and CDR2 FYEKMQ (reference sequence). V lost 5 bases, J lost 1 base, and 3 bases lay in between. The CDR3 length is 12 residues. The CDR3 DNA sequence: TGTGCCAGCAGCCAATCCTACAATGAGCAGTTCTTC. Its translation: CASSQSYNEQFF.

The chain combines TRBV27 with TRBJ1-2, with D uncertain. The CDR3 contains 13 residues. Trimming took off 0 bases at V and 4 bases at J, with 6 bases between the two ends. Germline V lookup: CDR1 MNHEY, CDR2 SMNVEV (reference sequence). The CDR3 DNA is TGTGCCAGCAGTTTATCAGGGAGCTATGGCTACACCTTC. Protein: CASSLSGSYGYTF.

J is TRBJ2-7 and V is TRBV5-6; 9 nucleotides agree with TRBD2. The CDR3 extends over 17 amino acids. Germline-derived CDR1 and CDR2 are SGHDT and YYEEEE. V lost 3 bases to trimming and J lost 3 bases; unmatched junction nucleotides: 13. Here the CDR3 reads CASSSRRGGTADYEQYF. CDR3 DNA: TGTGCCAGCAGCTCCCGGCGGGGGGGGACAGCAGACTACGAGCAGTACTTC.

The V gene is TRBV7-9, the J gene TRBJ2-7; 12 positions agree with TRBD2. The CDR3 totals 17 residues. After removal of 2 bases from V and 7 bases from J, the junction contained 12 bases not matched to a gene. CDR1 is SEHNR and CDR2 is FQNEAQ in the germline V gene (reference sequence). The CDR3 DNA is TGTGCCAGCAGCTTACGGGGGACTAGCGGGCACTATTGGGAGCAGTACTTC. Translated, it gives CASSLRGTSGHYWEQYF.

The chain combines TRBV27 with TRBJ2-3, with 12 bases fitting TRBD2. The CDR3 covers 21 residues. Germline CDR1 and CDR2: MNHEY and SMNVEV (reference sequence). Losses at the gene ends were 0 bases for V and 6 bases for J; bases not matched to a gene: 19. DNA of the CDR3: TGTGCCAGCAGTTTATCGGATGGGTTCGGGCTAGCGGGAGGGCCGTTGGATACGCAGTATTTT. Translating it yields CASSLSDGFGLAGGPLDTQYF.

This chain joins TRBV6-5 and TRBJ2-7; possibly TRBD1 for D (6 bases). Trimming pared 0 bases from V and 3 bases from J, leaving 12 bases between. Germline-derived CDR1 and CDR2 are MNHEY and SVGAGI. There are 15 residues in the CDR3. This chain's CDR3 is CASSYSRWGLYEQYF. The CDR3 nucleotides are TGTGCCAGCAGTTACTCGAGATGGGGGCTCTACGAGCAGTACTTC.

J is TRBJ1-6 and V is TRBV4-1; unclear D gene. CDR1 and CDR2 from the germline V gene are MGHRA and YSYEKL. V dropped 1 base and J dropped 10 bases, with 8 bases sitting between them. CDR3 length: 13 amino acids. The CDR3, as DNA: TGCGCCAGCAGCCAAGTTTCCGGGTCACCCCTCCACTTT. This sequence encodes CASSQVSGSPLHF.

This clone turned up a few times. The rearrangement links TRBV7-8 to TRBJ1-5; perhaps TRBD1 as D (6 bases). With 7 bases removed from V and 4 bases from J, the gap between germline ends came to 11 bases. The germline V gene encodes CDR1 SGHVS and CDR2 FQNEAQ. CDR3 size: 13 residues. The CDR3 region is CASTRQVNQPQHF. For the CDR3, the DNA is TGTGCCAGCACCCGACAGGTGAATCAGCCCCAGCATTTT.

This rearrangement joins TRBV7-8 to TRBJ2-5; unclear D gene. V was pared by 5 bases and J by 4 bases, with 11 bases between. CDR3 length equals 13 residues. The germline V gene encodes CDR1 SGHVS and CDR2 FQNEAQ. In DNA form, the CDR3 reads TGTGCCAGCAGCCCTCTAGTGGGAGAGACCCAGTACTTC. Translation gives CASSPLVGETQYF.

The chain combines TRBV5-1 with TRBJ2-7; the D gene is possibly TRBD2 (5 bases). Trimming took 3 bases from V and 0 from J, leaving 10 bases between them. CDR3 length: 14 residues. Germline V gives CDR1 SGHRS, CDR2 YFSETQ. DNA of the CDR3: TGCGCCAGCAGCTCTGACTACAACTCCTACGAGCAGTACTTC. Translating gives CASSSDYNSYEQYF.

The chain couples TRBV10-3 to TRBJ2-7; TRBD2 agrees at 7 bases. Germline V gene sequence: CDR1 ENHRY, CDR2 SYGVKD. Trimming at V came to 9 bases and at J to 4 bases, leaving 6 bases not matched to a gene. This CDR3 is 12 amino acids long. The CDR3 DNA reads TGTGCCATTCGAAACGGGGGGTACGAGCAGTACTTC. This gives the protein CAIRNGGYEQYF.

The chain recombines TRBV27 with TRBJ2-2, with 11 nucleotides matching TRBD1. Trimming removed 6 bases from V and 7 bases from J; junction bases left unmatched: 10. CDR1 is MNHEY, CDR2 SMNVEV, per germline (reference sequence). This CDR3 is built from 16 residues. The CDR3 nucleotides read TGTGCCAGCAGGTTGCGGACAGGGGGCTTCGTCGGGGAGCTGTTTTTT. Its protein product is CASRLRTGGFVGELFF.

The chain uses TRBV6-1 and TRBJ2-2; no reliable D call. Looked up from germline, CDR1 is MNHNS and CDR2 is SASEGT. Trimming pared 1 base from V and 4 bases from J, leaving 13 bases between. There are 16 residues in the CDR3. The CDR3 protein is CASSEVKAGLTGELFF. CDR3 sequence (DNA): TGTGCCAGCAGTGAAGTAAAGGCTGGGCTCACCGGGGAGCTGTTTTTT.

The V gene is TRBV15, the J gene TRBJ2-7; no clear D. Deletions cut 1 base from V and 2 bases from J, with 9 bases between. The CDR3 totals 14 residues. Per the germline V gene, CDR1 is LNHNV and CDR2 is YYDKDF (reference sequence). CDR3 protein: CATSRGAFPYEQYF. In nucleotides, the CDR3 is TGTGCCACCAGCAGAGGAGCCTTCCCCTACGAGCAGTACTTC.

The chain couples TRBV9 to TRBJ2-3, with 9 positions matching TRBD2. V gave up 6 bases and J gave up 4 bases; unmatched junction bases: 12. Germline values: CDR1 SGDLS, CDR2 YYNGEE. This CDR3 is built from 16 residues. The CDR3 here is CASTPKGGGAADTQYF. The CDR3 DNA reads TGTGCCAGCACCCCGAAGGGCGGGGGGGCAGCAGATACGCAGTATTTT.

This clone was found once. J is TRBJ1-5 and V is TRBV18, with D unclear. There are 16 residues in the CDR3. V was clipped by 1 base and J by 0 bases, with 10 bases between them. In germline, CDR1 is KGHSH, CDR2 LQKENI. As DNA, the CDR3 is TGTGCCAGCTCACCACAGCAGACATATAGCAATCAGCCCCAGCATTTT. As protein: CASSPQQTYSNQPQHF.

The V and J genes are TRBV7-6 and TRBJ1-2; 7 nucleotides agree with TRBD1. V gave up 5 bases and J gave up 7 bases; unmatched junction bases: 13. Germline CDR1 and CDR2: SGHVS and FNYEAQ. The CDR3 extends over 15 amino acids. CDR3 in DNA: TGTGCCAGCAGCCCAGGACAGGCTCTTTTGGGTGGCTACACCTTC. Translation: CASSPGQALLGGYTF.

This chain links TRBV10-1 with TRBJ1-5; D is possibly TRBD1 (6 bases). V lost 2 bases and J 5 bases, leaving 13 bases between the germline ends. CDR3 length equals 15 residues. Looked up from germline, CDR1 is WNHNN and CDR2 is SYGVQD (reference sequence). The CDR3 loop is CASSESRQGYQPQHF. DNA of the CDR3: TGCGCCAGCAGTGAGAGCAGGCAGGGGTATCAGCCCCAGCATTTT.

The sample holds one count of this clone. The chain combines TRBV10-1 with TRBJ2-7, with 9 positions matching TRBD2. CDR3 length: 16 amino acids. The V gene end was trimmed by 3 bases and the J gene end by 3 bases; junction bases not matched to a gene: 9. CDR1 and CDR2 (germline): WNHNN, SYGVQD (reference sequence). CDR3 amino acids: CASSDGSGRSNYEQYF. DNA for the CDR3: TGCGCCAGCAGTGACGGTAGCGGGAGATCTAACTACGAGCAGTACTTC.

The genes are TRBV6-5 and TRBJ2-7, with D tentatively TRBD2 (5 bases). In germline, CDR1 is MNHEY, CDR2 SVGAGI. Trimming took 0 bases from V and 6 from J, leaving 12 bases between them. CDR3 length: 14 residues. The CDR3 DNA reads as TGTGCCAGCAGTTACTCGGGAGACGTTGGCGAGCAGTACTTC. This translates into CASSYSGDVGEQYF.

The CDR3 nucleotides are TGTGCCATCACTACGGGACTAATTAACAATGAGCAGTTCTTC. Translating gives CAITTGLINNEQFF. This chain uses TRBV10-3 with TRBJ2-1; 7 bases match TRBD2. CDR3 size: 14 residues. Germline lookup yields CDR1 ENHRY and CDR2 SYGVKD. The V gene end was trimmed by 7 bases and the J gene end by 5 bases; junction bases not matched to a gene: 8.

The chain employs TRBV6-5 and TRBJ2-5, with TRBD1 identical over 8 bases. The J call may be wrong; the DNA end is better matched by TRBJ2-7. CDR1 and CDR2 from the germline V gene are MNHEY and SVGAGI. There are 14 residues in the CDR3. In nucleotides, the CDR3 is TGTGCCAGCAGTTATCAGGGGGCCCCCTACGAGCAGTACTTC. Residues: CASSYQGAPYEQYF.

This clone has a single count. The chain couples TRBV18 to TRBJ2-2; no definite D call. V lost 3 bases and J lost 3, with 8 bases in between. Germline V gene sequence: CDR1 KGHSH, CDR2 LQKENI. This CDR3 spans 14 amino acids. CDR3 in DNA: TGTGCCAGCTCACCCACAGAGTACACCGGGGAGCTGTTTTTT. Its translation: CASSPTEYTGELFF.

This chain uses TRBV27 with TRBJ1-1; no firm D call. This CDR3 is built from 14 residues. V lost 7 bases and J 1 base, leaving 13 bases between the germline ends. Germline V gene data show CDR1 as MNHEY and CDR2 as SMNVEV (reference sequence). For the CDR3, the DNA is TGTGCCAGCACACCCACGGGGAGGAACACTGAAGCTTTCTTT. Its translation: CASTPTGRNTEAFF.